This T cell receptor (beta chain) was identified during a study of blood T cell repertoires in COVID-19 (dated by TCRdb to about 2020). Study-wide context: The collaborator samples originated in the United States, Italy and Spain and spanned the acute and convalescent phases of COVID-19. The prospective study material was composed of cDNA or gDNA derived from T cells, B-cell-depleted T cells, or PBMCs. Subjects who had been exposed to COVID-19, were actively infected with it, or had recovered from it provided the deeply sampled blood TCRbeta repertoires that made up the dataset. The repertoires were released in a freely available public database intended as a resource for research on the immune response to SARS-CoV-2. Samples came from the ongoing ImmuneRACE study (first 160 participants) plus 1,254 subjects from 6 global collaborators. Sample metadata almost always included a de-identified subject ID, COVID-19 status, age in years and sex. Where available, HLA class I and class II types were obtained from metadata supplied by the sample provider rather than from assay-based typing. Results and caveats for the whole study, not just this receptor: Clinical and demographic metadata were provided uncurated, with the amount varying by source and participant.

The germline V gene specifies ENHRY as CDR1 and SYGVKD as CDR2. Germline trimming amounts to 7 bases on V and 2 bases on J, with 4 as the count of junction bases outside the gene matches. Spanning cysteine to phenylalanine, the CDR3 consists of 14 amino acids. Just CDR3 DNA is preserved here, 42 bases in frame from base 1. TCRbeta CDR3 regions were amplified from genomic DNA by means of the immunoSEQ Assay, a bias-controlled multiplex PCR. In the paper's pipeline: The number of nucleated cells in each sample was estimated by amplification of reference gene primers within the assay. Sequence reads were collapsed and filtered to measure the absolute abundance of every unique TCRbeta CDR3 rearrangement. Productive Simpson clonality was computed per sample as the square root of Simpson's diversity index over productive rearrangements. In its TCRdb copy, this immuneACCESS table keeps in-frame sequences only and misses some clones. Where compared with another copy, unresolved V genes explain less than half of these, and the others have no known cause. V and J calls and clone size are those listed in that table; D and trimming were worked out from the DNA. The sample table contains about 330,000 clones; only one count was recorded for about 92% of them. The top ten clones comprise around 18% of the sample.

Participants in the prospective study were aged about 18 to 95 years, lived in 20 to 25 United States geographic areas, and enrolled through a virtual design. In the prospective study, cohorts were assigned on the basis of participant-reported clinical history obtained from a screening survey and a study questionnaire. ImmuneRACE Cohort 3 recovered participants were defined by two consecutive negative NP/OP PCR tests, healthcare professional clearance, or symptom resolution. In the prospective study, mobile phlebotomists collected whole blood, serum and a nasopharyngeal or oropharyngeal swab from each participant. Prospective study participants could optionally give additional blood draws and questionnaires over an approximately two-month period. Before DNA extraction, prospective study blood samples were shipped either frozen or at room temperature. Notes on this clone: Its specific antigen is unknown. Base qualities are not at hand, and no much larger clone is one base apart.

This sequence originates from a woman aged 30 to 39 who had recovered from COVID-19. Recombination joined TRBV10-3 with TRBJ2-3; 9 central nucleotides agree with TRBD1. Sample: PBMCs or T cells enriched from blood (not recorded which). The DNA is as follows: TGTGCCATCAAGGGGGACAGGGCCACAGATACGCAGTATTTT. It codes for CAIKGDRATDTQYF.